Shown below are 23 T cell receptor beta chains from a single sample sequenced in a study of T cell changes during pregnancy in multiple sclerosis (dated by TCRdb to between 2018 and 2021). Library preparation employed the immunoSEQ multiplex PCR assay. TCRdb stores this immuneACCESS table with in-frame sequences only. Part of the clones is absent; in the studies checked, under half of the shortfall reflects unresolved V genes, and no reason is known for the rest. Counted in this sample were 75,000 to 95,000 clones; 80% to 95% of them appeared once. More than 2% of the sample is taken by the ten largest. Sequenced here: peripheral blood, sampled after pregnancy. Receptors were obtained from a female donor with multiple sclerosis, enrolled in a pregnancy study.

This sequence joins TRBV7-6 and TRBJ2-1; D perhaps matches TRBD1 (6 bases). Trimming pared 2 bases from V and 0 bases from J, leaving 8 bases between. CDR3 length: 15 amino acids. Germline values: CDR1 SGHVS, CDR2 FNYEAQ. In nucleotides, the CDR3 is TGTGCCAGCAGCTTACTAGGGGGCTCCTACAATGAGCAGTTCTTC. The encoded protein is CASSLLGGSYNEQFF. Full variable domain (rest looked up from reference TRBV7-6 and TRBJ2-1): GAGVSQSPRYKVTKRGQDVALRCDPISGHVSLYWYRQALGQGPEFLTYFNYEAQQDKSGLPNDRFSAERPEGSISTLTIQRTEQRDSAMYRCASSLLGGSYNEQFFGPGTRLTVL.

The CDR3 spells CAIRGGGQETQYF. CDR3 nucleotide sequence: TGTGCCATCAGAGGGGGCGGACAAGAGACCCAGTACTTC. V usage is TRBV10-3 and J usage is TRBJ2-5; the match to TRBD1 covers 7 bases. This CDR3 has 13 residues. The V and J ends lost 6 bases and 2 bases, in that order; junction bases with no gene match: 3. Germline V gene sequence: CDR1 ENHRY, CDR2 SYGVKD.

The V gene is TRBV7-9, the J gene TRBJ2-2; D not certain. Trimming cost V 3 bases and J 0 bases, with 5 bases left between them. The CDR3 runs to 14 residues. Germline-derived CDR1 and CDR2 are SEHNR and FQNEAQ (reference sequence). The CDR3 loop reads CASSFRANTGELFF. CDR3 coding DNA: TGTGCCAGCAGCTTTCGGGCGAACACCGGGGAGCTGTTTTTT.

This sequence joins TRBV7-8 and TRBJ2-2; 8 bases are a match to TRBD2. The V gene end was trimmed by 4 bases and the J gene end by 1 base; junction bases not matched to a gene: 5. The length of the CDR3 is 16 residues. Germline V gene data show CDR1 as SGHVS and CDR2 as FQNEAQ. As DNA, the CDR3 is TGTGCCAGCAGCTCTACACTAGCGGTGAACACCGGGGAGCTGTTTTTT. Amino acids: CASSSTLAVNTGELFF.

As to this clone: This sample also contains other DNA sequences that code for the same CDR3. This chain uses TRBV6-5 with TRBJ1-2; no clear D gene. Between the trimmed V and J ends, which lost 0 bases and 8 bases, there was a span of 13 bases. Germline V gene lookup returns CDR1 MNHEY and CDR2 SVGAGI. The CDR3 sequence is 14 residues long. The CDR3 is CASSYSGRGGGYTF. The DNA for the CDR3 is TGTGCCAGCAGTTACTCGGGTCGGGGAGGGGGCTACACCTTC.

The chain carries TRBV18 and TRBJ2-7, with a weak D call TRBD1 (6 bases). Between the trimmed V and J ends, which lost 0 bases and 4 bases, there was a span of 7 bases. The CDR3 sequence is 13 residues long. CDR1 and CDR2 (germline): KGHSH, LQKENI. The CDR3 reads CASSPPDRYEQYF. CDR3 nucleotides: TGTGCCAGCTCACCACCAGACAGGTACGAGCAGTACTTC.

The chain has TRBV2 and TRBJ1-1; 9 nucleotides match TRBD1. This CDR3 region has 16 residues. CDR1 is SNHLY, CDR2 FYNNEI, per germline. The V gene end was trimmed by 7 bases and the J gene end by 0 bases; junction bases not matched to a gene: 9. The CDR3 coding sequence is TGTGCCAGCACAACACAGGGGGCGAGAATGAACACTGAAGCTTTCTTT. Translating gives CASTTQGARMNTEAFF.

This rearrangement joins TRBV7-9 to TRBJ2-1, with D perhaps TRBD1 (6 bases). Germline assignment: CDR1 SEHNR and CDR2 FQNEAQ (reference sequence). This CDR3 spans 14 amino acids. The V end lost 7 bases, the J end lost 9 bases, and 19 bases lay between the germline ends. The CDR3 sequence: CASNELLGGSEQFF. The DNA of the CDR3 is TGTGCCAGCAACGAACTGCTTGGGGGCAGTGAGCAGTTCTTC.

The chain uses TRBV4-3 and TRBJ1-1, with 7 bases that match TRBD1. V gave up 1 base and J gave up 6 bases; unmatched junction bases: 5. There are 14 residues in the CDR3. Germline V gene sequence: CDR1 LGHNA, CDR2 YSLEER. CDR3 nucleotides: TGCGCCAGCAGCCAAGGAAAGGGGGCCGCTGAAGCTTTCTTT. This sequence encodes CASSQGKGAAEAFF.

V usage is TRBV4-3 and J usage is TRBJ2-2; D is perhaps TRBD2 (5 bases). The CDR3 runs to 13 residues. Germline V CDR1 and CDR2: LGHNA, YSLEER. Trimming took off 1 base at V and 5 bases at J, with 5 bases between the two ends. CDR3 bases: TGCGCCAGCAGCCAAGGAGGGACCGGGGAGCTGTTTTTT. It codes for CASSQGGTGELFF.

The chain recombines TRBV27 with TRBJ1-2, with D possibly TRBD1 on 5 matching bases. This CDR3 is built from 15 residues. The V gene's germline CDR1 is MNHEY and CDR2 SMNVEV (reference sequence). Trimming removed 5 bases at V and 8 bases at J, with 21 bases between. As DNA, the CDR3 is TGTGCCAGCAGTGCCCAAGACAGAAAGGGCTCCGGCTACACCTTC. The encoded protein is CASSAQDRKGSGYTF.

CDR3 region: CASSPLLVTSTTGELFF. In DNA, the CDR3 is TGCGCCAGCAGCCCTCTCCTAGTCACCAGCACGACCGGGGAGCTGTTTTTT. The gene calls are TRBV5-1 and TRBJ2-2; D remains unclear. Germline V gene data show CDR1 as SGHRS and CDR2 as YFSETQ. V lost 4 bases and J 5 bases, leaving 21 bases between the germline ends. This CDR3 has 17 amino acids.

The rearrangement uses TRBV5-6 and TRBJ2-7; D remains unclear. CDR1 and CDR2 from the germline V gene are SGHDT and YYEEEE. With 0 bases removed from V and 3 bases from J, the gap between germline ends came to 10 bases. This CDR3 is 14 amino acids long. The CDR3 nucleotides are TGTGCCAGCAGCTTGGGTACTCGTGGCTACGAGCAGTACTTC. Its translation is CASSLGTRGYEQYF.

The chain employs TRBV5-1 and TRBJ2-1, with 7 bases matching TRBD2. Trimming cost V 0 bases and J 0 bases; bases outside gene matches: 6. The CDR3 runs 17 residues. The V gene's germline CDR1 is SGHRS and CDR2 YFSETQ. The CDR3 here is CASSLETAGLSYNEQFF. CDR3 nucleotide sequence: TGCGCCAGCAGCTTGGAAACAGCGGGGCTCTCCTACAATGAGCAGTTCTTC.

This chain joins TRBV5-1 and TRBJ1-2; D is perhaps TRBD1 (6 bases). Per germline, CDR1 SGHRS and CDR2 YFSETQ. The ends were cut back, 3 bases at V and 5 bases at J, with 11 bases in the middle. This CDR3 spans 13 amino acids. In DNA, the CDR3 is TGCGCCAGCAGCTACAACAGGGAGTATGGCTACACCTTC. It translates to CASSYNREYGYTF.

V is TRBV27 and J is TRBJ1-1; 7 nucleotides line up with TRBD1. The CDR3 runs to 11 residues. J lost 10 bases, V lost 8 bases, and 7 bases had no gene match. The V gene's germline CDR1 is MNHEY and CDR2 SMNVEV (reference sequence). CDR3 in amino acids: CASGHGTVAFF. The CDR3 DNA follows: TGTGCCAGCGGCCATGGGACAGTAGCTTTCTTT.

J is TRBJ1-2 and V is TRBV30; 10 bases align to TRBD1. Per the germline V gene, CDR1 is GTSNPN and CDR2 is SVGIG (reference sequence). Losses at the gene ends were 1 base for V and 8 bases for J; bases not matched to a gene: 4. The CDR3 runs to 13 residues. This chain's CDR3 is CAWSADRGLGYTF. CDR3 DNA: TGTGCCTGGAGTGCTGACAGGGGGCTAGGCTACACCTTC.

The rearrangement links TRBV6-5 to TRBJ1-1; D is perhaps TRBD1 (6 bases). CDR1 and CDR2 from the germline V gene are MNHEY and SVGAGI. This CDR3 contains 13 residues. V dropped 6 bases and J dropped 4 bases, with 12 bases sitting between them. The CDR3 sequence: CASSTQGITEAFF. The CDR3 DNA is TGTGCCAGCAGCACCCAGGGGATCACTGAAGCTTTCTTT.

The chain couples TRBV10-3 to TRBJ2-3; 11 nucleotides agree with TRBD1. Germline V gives CDR1 ENHRY, CDR2 SYGVKD. The J segment lost 1 base and the V segment lost 4 bases, leaving 7 bases of the junction unmatched. The CDR3 is 17 residues long. This chain's CDR3 is CAISGSGTGGGTDTQYF. DNA for the CDR3: TGTGCCATCAGTGGTTCAGGGACAGGGGGAGGCACAGATACGCAGTATTTT.

The V call is TRBV10-2, the J call TRBJ2-1; the match to TRBD2 covers 13 bases. Trimming took 6 bases from V and 8 from J; bases not matched to a gene: 7. CDR1 and CDR2 from the germline V gene are WSHSY and SAAADI. This CDR3 is built from 15 residues. CDR3 nucleotide sequence: TGCGCCAGCAGACCGGGACTAGCGGGATACGATGAGCAGTTCTTC. Translation gives CASRPGLAGYDEQFF.

The chain carries TRBV5-1 and TRBJ2-1, with D possibly matching TRBD2 (5 bases). V was trimmed by 1 base and J by 2 bases, leaving 13 bases between them. From germline, CDR1 is SGHRS and CDR2 YFSETQ. The CDR3 has 16 amino acids. Written as DNA, the CDR3 is TGCGCCAGCAGCTTGCGGCTAGCAAATACCTACAATGAGCAGTTCTTC. It translates to CASSLRLANTYNEQFF.

The V gene is TRBV6-5, the J gene TRBJ1-2; no firm D call. Germline CDR1 and CDR2: MNHEY and SVGAGI. Trimming left V 4 bases short and J 4 bases short, with 4 bases between. The CDR3 spans 11 residues. CDR3 bases: TGTGCCAGCAGTTCTTTCTATGGCTACACCTTC. This gives the protein CASSSFYGYTF.

The V call is TRBV7-8, the J call TRBJ2-7; 11 nucleotides line up with TRBD2. CDR3 length: 17 residues. The trim removed 2 bases at V and 2 bases at J, leaving 8 bases unmatched. Germline CDR1 and CDR2: SGHVS and FQNEAQ. This CDR3 is CASSLKRETSGTYEQYF. In nucleotides, the CDR3 is TGTGCCAGCAGCTTAAAGCGCGAGACTAGCGGGACCTACGAGCAGTACTTC.